This TCR beta chain emerged from a study of cytomegalovirus exposure and HLA in healthy donors. Study conclusions and caveats: Cytomegalovirus association was assigned to about 150 TCR beta chains.

Primers included in the PCR were 60 Vbeta and 13 Jbeta primers. The method was immunoSEQ multiplex PCR; TCRdb's version includes in-frame clones alone and lacks a portion of them. The data hold about 76,000 clones, with around 66% observed a single time. To note about this clone: What it binds is unknown.

Sequenced sample: PBMCs. This clonotype was sampled from a man between 60 and 75 years old in good health and CMV-seropositive.

The CDR3 nucleotides read TGCAGCGTTGGGACAGGGGGTGGAGCTTTCTTT. Its protein is CSVGTGGGAFF. J is TRBJ1-1 and V is TRBV29-1; 10 bases agree with TRBD1. The germline CDR1 and CDR2 sequences are SQVTM and ANQGSEA. V was pared by 4 bases and J by 10 bases, with 3 bases of the junction left unmatched. This CDR3 comprises 11 residues.